Sequencing of this T cell receptor beta chain was carried out in a study of shared clonotypes between healthy human individuals. General observations from the study: Non-shared clonotypes had lower generation probabilities than clonotypes shared by all four sorted-subset donors. Among the subsets, naive ones generally showed larger estimated richness than memory ones. Rarefaction indicated that sorted-subset sequencing remained incomplete although depth was large.

Clones were read by immunoSEQ multiplex PCR, and TCRdb kept only the in-frame ones, dropping some. The sample consists of about 2.4 million clones, more than 85% of them appearing once. Notes on this clone: Its specificity is unknown.

Germline trimming cut 4 bases from V and 2 bases from J; bases unmatched to any gene: 8. The CDR3 spans 15 residues. Germline V lookup: CDR1 SGHRS, CDR2 YFSETQ. The source is a man younger than 30 in good health. Some clones in this sample may be carry-over from other donors' samples. The sample consisted of naive CD4+ T cells from PBMCs. Specified subset: CD45RA+ positively selected. The rearrangement uses TRBV5-1 and TRBJ1-2, with 7 nucleotides matching TRBD1. Here the CDR3 reads CASSPGTERNYGYTF. CDR3 nucleotide sequence: TGCGCCAGCAGCCCTGGGACAGAGAGGAACTATGGCTACACCTTC.